This TCR beta chain was found in a study of Ad26.COV2.S vaccination and SARS-CoV-2 variants. Broader study findings: Quantification of TCR breadth and depth may have yielded underestimates of total T cell responses. Those who received vaccine or placebo ended up with similar non-spike TCR breadth. Spike-specific TCR breadth in vaccine recipients exceeded that seen in placebo recipients. There was reportedly substantial breadth in spike-specific CD8+ and CD4+ T cell responses after vaccination.

The CDR3 spans 14 residues. Germline V gene data show CDR1 as LGHNA and CDR2 as YSLEER. V lost 4 bases and J lost 8; bases outside the gene matches: 4. As to this clone: No antigen is known for it.

The protocol was immunoSEQ multiplex PCR, while the TCRdb copy is restricted to in-frame clones and leaves out a portion. This table holds around 350,000 clones, 90% to 95% found once. Source: peripheral blood, taken after recovery from COVID-19. This chain links TRBV4-3 with TRBJ1-4; 10 positions agree with TRBD1. This TCR derives from a human donor who had recovered from COVID-19. CDR3 protein: CASSPGQGREKLFF. DNA for the CDR3: TGCGCCAGCAGCCCGGGACAGGGGAGGGAAAAACTGTTTTTT.